This entry lists 11 T cell receptor beta chains sequenced from one sample in a study of lymphopenia after photon versus proton radiotherapy. Sequenced by immunoSEQ multiplex PCR; TCRdb stores in-frame clones only, minus some. In the table there are 65,000 to 70,000 clones, approximately 90% of which are singletons. The sample in question was peripheral blood, obtained from a patient treated with photon-based radiotherapy. These receptor sequences come from a woman between 65 and 79 years old with pancreatic cancer.

The V call is TRBV2, the J call TRBJ2-5, with TRBD1 matching 7 bases. V dropped 9 bases and J dropped 2; count of bases not matched to a gene: 6. In germline, CDR1 is SNHLY, CDR2 FYNNEI. CDR3 length equals 13 residues. The CDR3 region is CASGPGQQETQYF. The CDR3 nucleotides read TGTGCCAGTGGACCGGGACAGCAAGAGACCCAGTACTTC.

V gene TRBV6-1 combines with J gene TRBJ1-4, with TRBD1 matching 8 bases. CDR3 length: 15 amino acids. Germline values: CDR1 MNHNS, CDR2 SASEGT. The junction had 4 bases not matched to a gene; V was cut back by 2 bases and J by 5 bases. Here the CDR3 DNA reads TGTGCCAGCAGTGAACAGACAGGGGAGAATGAAAAACTGTTTTTT. Protein product: CASSEQTGENEKLFF.

This clone was seen a handful of times. The CDR3 nucleotides read TGCAGTGCTACTGCGGACTATGGCTACACCTTC. This encodes CSATADYGYTF. This chain links TRBV20-1 with TRBJ1-2; D remains unclear. V was trimmed by 4 bases and J by 3 bases, leaving 6 bases between them. Germline values: CDR1 DFQATT, CDR2 SNEGSKA (reference sequence). The CDR3 totals 11 residues.

The chain has TRBV30 and TRBJ1-1, with D uncertain. V lost 3 bases and J 1 base, leaving 6 bases between the germline ends. CDR1 and CDR2 (germline): GTSNPN, SVGIG (reference sequence). The CDR3 consists of 12 residues. CDR3 nucleotides: TGTGCCTGGAGACCTAGGAACACTGAAGCTTTCTTT. It specifies CAWRPRNTEAFF. Looking up the rest from reference TRBV30 and TRBJ1-1 gives the full variable domain: SQTIHQWPATLVQPVGSPLSLECTVEGTSNPNLYWYRQAAGRGLQLLFYSVGIGQISSEVPQNLSASRPQDRQFILSSKKLLLSDSGFYLCAWRPRNTEAFFGQGTRLTVV.

The chain couples TRBV5-1 to TRBJ2-5; 7 bases line up with TRBD1. Losses at the gene ends were 2 bases for V and 5 bases for J; bases not matched to a gene: 6. The germline V gene encodes CDR1 SGHRS and CDR2 YFSETQ. The CDR3 spans 14 residues. In DNA form, the CDR3 reads TGCGCCAGCAGCTTTCAGGGGGTAGCGGAGACCCAGTACTTC. Protein product: CASSFQGVAETQYF. Together with reference TRBV5-1 and TRBJ2-5, the CDR3 gives the full variable domain: KAGVTQTPRYLIKTRGQQVTLSCSPISGHRSVSWYQQTPGQGLQFLFEYFSETQRNKGNFPGRFSGRQFSNSRSEMNVSTLELGDSALYLCASSFQGVAETQYFGPGTRLLVL.

The V call is TRBV11-2, the J call TRBJ1-4, with 8 bases aligning to TRBD1. Losses at the gene ends were 1 base for V and 7 bases for J; bases not matched to a gene: 5. CDR3 size: 15 residues. Germline-derived CDR1 and CDR2 are SGHAT and FQNNGV. In nucleotides, the CDR3 is TGTGCCAGCAGCTTAGCCTCCGGACAGGGTGAAAAACTGTTTTTT. It yields the protein CASSLASGQGEKLFF.

This clone was recorded once. The chain has TRBV9 and TRBJ2-1; 8 bases line up with TRBD1. The CDR3 has 15 amino acids. The germline gives CDR1 SGDLS, CDR2 YYNGEE. With V trimmed by 3 bases and J by 3 bases, 5 bases remained unmatched. The CDR3 reads CASSAQGAGYNEQFF. CDR3 coding DNA: TGTGCCAGCAGCGCCCAGGGGGCGGGCTACAATGAGCAGTTCTTC.

V is TRBV11-2 and J is TRBJ1-2; D might be TRBD1 (6 bases). Germline V CDR1 and CDR2: SGHAT, FQNNGV. This CDR3 contains 15 residues. The V end lost 5 bases, the J end lost 4 bases, and 17 bases lay between the germline ends. CDR3 protein: CASSQGTMSGYGYTF. The DNA for the CDR3 is TGTGCCAGCAGCCAGGGGACAATGAGTGGCTATGGCTACACCTTC.

The chain combines TRBV10-1 with TRBJ2-2, with 8 positions matching TRBD2. Germline CDR1 is WNHNN and CDR2 is SYGVQD (reference sequence). The V gene end was trimmed by 6 bases and the J gene end by 2 bases; junction bases not matched to a gene: 11. CDR3 length: 17 amino acids. CDR3 residues: CASSTVTREVNTGELFF. The DNA of the CDR3 is TGCGCCAGCAGCACAGTTACGCGGGAGGTTAACACCGGGGAGCTGTTTTTT.

The chain recombines TRBV7-2 with TRBJ2-1, with D hard to call. Germline CDR1 is SGHTA and CDR2 is FQGNSA. This CDR3 has 15 amino acids. Trimming stripped 1 base from V and 0 bases from J, with 7 bases between. The CDR3 here is CASSLVSSSYNEQFF. CDR3 in DNA: TGTGCCAGCAGCTTAGTGTCTAGCTCCTACAATGAGCAGTTCTTC.

The rearrangement uses TRBV5-1 and TRBJ1-1; 9 nucleotides match TRBD1. This CDR3 has 13 amino acids. CDR1 SGHRS and CDR2 YFSETQ come from the germline V gene. With 7 bases clipped from V and 8 bases from J, the junction kept 9 bases outside the gene matches. The CDR3 nucleotides are TGCGCCAGCGGAACAGGGGGCGCGGGCGAAGCTTTCTTT. Its protein product is CASGTGGAGEAFF.